Each of the 20 T cell receptor beta chains below was sequenced from the same sample in a study of control samples from healthy donors and cancer patients. TCRdb keeps only in-frame clones here, not all; method: immunoSEQ multiplex PCR. The data show around 170,000 clones, nearly 90% seen once. The sequenced material came from blood. Receptor source: a woman between 45 and 65 years old in good health.

J is TRBJ2-3 and V is TRBV5-8; 9 bases map to TRBD1. The J segment lost 4 bases and the V segment lost 3 bases, leaving 9 bases of the junction unmatched. The CDR3 totals 16 residues. CDR1 and CDR2 from the germline V gene are SGHTS and YDEGEE. The CDR3 DNA reads TGTGCCAGCAGCTGGGGACAGGGCACCCACGCAGATACGCAGTATTTT. As protein: CASSWGQGTHADTQYF.

V usage is TRBV27 and J usage is TRBJ1-2; 9 positions match TRBD1. The trim removed 3 bases at V and 5 bases at J, leaving 4 bases unmatched. This CDR3 comprises 14 residues. Germline V lookup: CDR1 MNHEY, CDR2 SMNVEV (reference sequence). CDR3 DNA sequence: TGTGCCAGCAGTTTGGGGACAGGGCTATATGGCTACACCTTC. Its protein is CASSLGTGLYGYTF.

This chain uses TRBV9 with TRBJ2-7, with a weak D call TRBD1 (6 bases). Germline V gene sequence: CDR1 SGDLS, CDR2 YYNGEE. Trimming shortened V by 0 bases and J by 2 bases, and 18 bases separated the two germline ends. This CDR3 region has 17 residues. The chain's CDR3 is CASSVGRYRDIPYEQYF. CDR3 sequence (DNA): TGTGCCAGCAGCGTAGGGAGGTATAGGGACATTCCCTACGAGCAGTACTTC. The full variable domain, in which reference TRBV9 and TRBJ2-7 provide the parts outside the CDR3, is DSGVTQTPKHLITATGQRVTLRCSPRSGDLSVYWYQQSLDQGLQFLIQYYNGEERAKGNILERFSAQQFPDLHSELNLSSLELGDSALYFCASSVGRYRDIPYEQYFGPGTRLTVT.

This sequence joins TRBV29-1 and TRBJ1-1; D not certain. CDR3 length: 13 residues. The V end was cut by 2 bases, the J end by 3 bases, with 10 bases between. CDR1 is SQVTM and CDR2 is ANQGSEA in the germline V gene. This CDR3 reads CSVEKVLDTEAFF. CDR3 bases: TGCAGCGTTGAAAAGGTTCTCGACACTGAAGCTTTCTTT.

This chain connects TRBV5-1 to TRBJ2-7, with D possibly being TRBD1 (7 bases). Trimming cost V 9 bases and J 7 bases, with 20 bases left between them. Germline values: CDR1 SGHRS, CDR2 YFSETQ. This CDR3 contains 13 residues. The CDR3 sequence: CATTITGAGEQYF. CDR3 DNA: TGCGCCACTACGATCACAGGGGCGGGGGAGCAGTACTTC.

Of note for this clone: Within the sample, other DNA sequences also encode this same CDR3. The chain couples TRBV28 to TRBJ1-2; 8 bases fit TRBD1. Germline values: CDR1 MDHEN, CDR2 SYDVKM. V gave up 2 bases and J gave up 5 bases; unmatched junction bases: 1. The CDR3 loop spans 13 amino acids. The CDR3 is CASSLGQGYGYTF. CDR3 coding DNA: TGTGCCAGCAGTTTAGGACAGGGATATGGCTACACCTTC.

This chain links TRBV18 with TRBJ2-7; D tentatively reads TRBD1 or TRBD2 (5 bases each). Looked up from germline, CDR1 is KGHSH and CDR2 is LQKENI. The CDR3 covers 16 residues. Trimming stripped 3 bases from V and 2 bases from J, with 17 bases between. CDR3 DNA sequence: TGTGCCAGCTCACCGGGGGTACGCACGACAGCCTACGAGCAGTACTTC. Amino acids: CASSPGVRTTAYEQYF.

This clone has a handful of counts. The chain joins TRBV2 to TRBJ1-2, with 7 bases matching TRBD1. The CDR3 is made up of 15 amino acids. Germline V lookup: CDR1 SNHLY, CDR2 FYNNEI. V gave up 6 bases and J gave up 8 bases; unmatched junction bases: 15. The CDR3 DNA reads TGTGCCAGCAGCGCCCCGGGACAGATCTTGTGGGGCTACACCTTC. It encodes CASSAPGQILWGYTF.

The chain carries TRBV27 and TRBJ2-7; D unresolved. Trimming took 0 bases from V and 0 from J, leaving 12 bases between them. CDR3 length equals 16 residues. Germline CDR1 is MNHEY and CDR2 is SMNVEV (reference sequence). Written as DNA, the CDR3 is TGTGCCAGCAGTTTATCGAGTCGTCAGAGCTCCTACGAGCAGTACTTC. The encoded protein is CASSLSSRQSSYEQYF.

This clone occurred once. The J gene is TRBJ1-1, the V gene TRBV28; tentatively, D is TRBD1 (6 bases). Germline-derived CDR1 and CDR2 are MDHEN and SYDVKM. The CDR3 extends over 14 amino acids. Trimming stripped 3 bases from V and 10 bases from J, with 18 bases between. The CDR3 here is CASSFIGGGQSAFF. The CDR3 DNA reads TGTGCCAGCAGTTTCATCGGAGGGGGGCAATCAGCTTTCTTT.

J is TRBJ1-5 and V is TRBV9, with a tentative D call TRBD1 (5 bases). Looked up from germline, CDR1 is SGDLS and CDR2 is YYNGEE. The V gene lost 2 bases and the J gene lost 9 bases, with 15 bases spanning the gap. The CDR3 loop spans 14 amino acids. The CDR3 loop is CASSVTGARGPQHF. The CDR3 region has the DNA TGTGCCAGCAGCGTCACAGGCGCAAGAGGGCCCCAGCATTTT.

The genes are TRBV27 and TRBJ2-3; 8 nucleotides line up with TRBD2. V lost 3 bases and J lost 4; bases outside the gene matches: 9. The V gene's germline CDR1 is MNHEY and CDR2 SMNVEV (reference sequence). CDR3 length: 16 residues. The CDR3 loop reads CASSLWGGGPPDTQYF. CDR3 DNA: TGTGCCAGCAGTTTGTGGGGCGGGGGGCCCCCAGATACGCAGTATTTT.

The rearrangement uses TRBV19 and TRBJ1-1; D is undetermined. The V end lost 3 bases, the J end lost 0 bases, and 8 bases lay between the germline ends. The germline V gene encodes CDR1 LNHDA and CDR2 SQIVND (reference sequence). The CDR3 is 14 residues long. The CDR3 is CASSINSMNTEAFF. Written as DNA, the CDR3 is TGTGCCAGTAGTATTAACAGCATGAACACTGAAGCTTTCTTT.

The rearrangement links TRBV6-5 to TRBJ2-1; the D call may be TRBD1 or TRBD2 (5 bases each). V dropped 6 bases and J dropped 0 bases, with 12 bases sitting between them. The CDR3 is 15 residues long. Germline loops: CDR1 MNHEY, CDR2 SVGAGI. The CDR3 DNA is TGTGCCAGCAGCCGGGACCCGAGCTCCTACAATGAGCAGTTCTTC. Amino acid sequence: CASSRDPSSYNEQFF.

V gene TRBV14 combines with J gene TRBJ2-7; a possible D gene is TRBD1 (5 bases). The CDR3 sequence is 13 residues long. Deletions cut 4 bases from V and 3 bases from J, with 10 bases between. Germline V lookup: CDR1 SGHDN, CDR2 FVKESK. The CDR3 DNA reads as TGTGCCAGCAGCCTGGGGCCCTACTACGAGCAGTACTTC. Its protein product is CASSLGPYYEQYF.

This chain uses TRBV9 with TRBJ2-3; 9 bases align to TRBD2. The germline CDR1 and CDR2 sequences are SGDLS and YYNGEE. V shed 3 bases, J shed 4 bases, and the junction held 9 bases outside the gene matches. This CDR3 is 16 amino acids long. The CDR3 coding sequence is TGTGCCAGCAGCGGAGTACTAGCGGGCGAACCAGATACGCAGTATTTT. It yields the protein CASSGVLAGEPDTQYF.

The chain has TRBV3-1 (or the pseudogene TRBV3-2) and TRBJ1-6, with D possibly TRBD1 on 6 matching bases. The germline V gene has CDR1 LGHDT and CDR2 YNNKEL (reference sequence). The CDR3 length is 14 residues. Trimming left V 6 bases short and J 7 bases short, with 13 bases between. The CDR3 is CASSPQGGNSPLHF. CDR3 DNA sequence: TGTGCCAGCAGTCCACAGGGTGGGAATTCACCCCTCCACTTT.

The chain uses TRBV6-2 or TRBV6-3 and TRBJ2-7; weak D call: TRBD1 (5 bases). This CDR3 has 13 residues. V was trimmed by 4 bases and J by 4 bases, leaving 11 bases between them. The germline V gene encodes CDR1 MNHEY and CDR2 SVGEGT. CDR3 sequence reads: CASSLTQGYEQYF. In DNA, the CDR3 is TGTGCCAGCAGTTTAACCCAGGGTTACGAGCAGTACTTC.

This chain connects TRBV6-6 to TRBJ2-1; 16 nucleotides line up with TRBD2. The V and J ends lost 5 bases and 7 bases, in that order; junction bases with no gene match: 5. The CDR3 loop spans 16 amino acids. The germline CDR1 and CDR2 sequences are MNHNY and SVGAGI (reference sequence). The CDR3 DNA reads TGTGCCAGCAGTGGGGGACTAGCGGGAGGGGAAAATGAGCAGTTCTTC. Protein sequence: CASSGGLAGGENEQFF.

V is TRBV27 and J is TRBJ2-3; D gene ambiguous. V was trimmed by 2 bases and J by 5 bases, leaving 14 bases between them. Germline CDR1 is MNHEY and CDR2 is SMNVEV (reference sequence). There are 15 residues in the CDR3. CDR3 amino acids: CASSLVGPGEDTQYF. CDR3 coding DNA: TGTGCCAGCAGTTTAGTAGGCCCTGGGGAAGATACGCAGTATTTT.